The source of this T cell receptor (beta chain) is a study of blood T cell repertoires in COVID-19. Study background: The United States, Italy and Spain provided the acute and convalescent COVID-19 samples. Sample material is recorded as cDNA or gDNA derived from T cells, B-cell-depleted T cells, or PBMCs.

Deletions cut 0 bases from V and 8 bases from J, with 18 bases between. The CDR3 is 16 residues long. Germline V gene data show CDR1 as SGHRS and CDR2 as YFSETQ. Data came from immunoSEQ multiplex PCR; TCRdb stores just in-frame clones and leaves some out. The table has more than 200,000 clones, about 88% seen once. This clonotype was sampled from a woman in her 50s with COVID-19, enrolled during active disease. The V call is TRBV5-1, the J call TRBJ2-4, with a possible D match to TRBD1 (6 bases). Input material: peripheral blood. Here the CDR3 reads CASSLVGRGESDIQYF. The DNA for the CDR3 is TGCGCCAGCAGCTTGGTTGGCAGGGGAGAGTCGGACATTCAGTACTTC.